The entry that follows covers one T cell receptor beta chain sequence. Antigen: not known. This record belongs to a study of monozygotic twins with inflammatory bowel disease. In germline, CDR1 is MNHNS, CDR2 SASEGT. The length of the CDR3 is 17 residues. Total RNA amounting to 3,000 to 4,500 ng went into each TCR library. TCRdb reprocessed the 5' RACE reads; each CDR3 protein has one entry and no DNA is given. The sample table includes approximately 300,000 distinct CDR3 sequences. Points from the study as a whole: Repertoire likeness was no different across concordant and discordant twins, perhaps owing to restricted power. Telling different T cell subtypes apart from each other was not possible. Especially where disease activity was present, IBD patients had fewer clonotypes in common with others than healthy twins did.

The material sequenced was blood. This chain uses TRBV6-1 with TRBJ2-7; TCRdb outputs TRBD1, but without DNA this stays unchecked. This sequence originates from a human donor with ulcerative colitis or Crohn's disease, or a healthy co-twin of an affected twin (not recorded which). CDR3 amino acids: CASSELFFGGNSYEQYF.